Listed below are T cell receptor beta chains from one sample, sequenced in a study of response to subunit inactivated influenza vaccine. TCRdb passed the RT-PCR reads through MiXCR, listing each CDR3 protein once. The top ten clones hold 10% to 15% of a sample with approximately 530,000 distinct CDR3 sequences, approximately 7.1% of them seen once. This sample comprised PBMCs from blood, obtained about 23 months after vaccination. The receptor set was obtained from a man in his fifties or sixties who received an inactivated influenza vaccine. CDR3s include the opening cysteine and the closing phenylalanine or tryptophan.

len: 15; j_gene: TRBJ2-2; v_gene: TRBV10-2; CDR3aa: CASSLAGAQAGELFF
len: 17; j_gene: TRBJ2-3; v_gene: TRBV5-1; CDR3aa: CASSAPGLAGGTDTQYF
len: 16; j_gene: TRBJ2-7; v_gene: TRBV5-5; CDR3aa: CASSFFLSAGGSEQYF
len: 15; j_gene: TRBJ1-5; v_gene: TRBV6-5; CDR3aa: CASSYPPASNQPQHF
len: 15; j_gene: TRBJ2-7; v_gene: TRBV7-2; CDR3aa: CASSFEGDGVYEQYF
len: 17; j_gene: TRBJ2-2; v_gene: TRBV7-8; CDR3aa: CASSLGAPSTNTGELFF
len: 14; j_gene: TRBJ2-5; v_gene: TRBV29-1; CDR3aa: CSVSARGAQETQYF
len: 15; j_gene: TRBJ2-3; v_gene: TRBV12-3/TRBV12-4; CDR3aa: CASRTSSGSTDTQYF
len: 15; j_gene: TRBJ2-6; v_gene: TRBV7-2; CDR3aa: CASSSRVSGANVLTF
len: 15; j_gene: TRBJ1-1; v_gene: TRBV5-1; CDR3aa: CASSDGGTVNTEAFF
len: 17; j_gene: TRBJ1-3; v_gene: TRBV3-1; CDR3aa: CASSQEAVRTSGNTIYF
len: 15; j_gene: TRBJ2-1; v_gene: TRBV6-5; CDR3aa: CASKILAGVHNEQFF
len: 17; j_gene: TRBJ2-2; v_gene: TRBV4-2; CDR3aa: CASSQEVGDRNTGELFF
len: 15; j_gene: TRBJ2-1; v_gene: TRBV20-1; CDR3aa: CSARDPGQGYNEQFF
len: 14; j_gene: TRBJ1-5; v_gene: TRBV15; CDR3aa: CATSSKQGAQPQHF
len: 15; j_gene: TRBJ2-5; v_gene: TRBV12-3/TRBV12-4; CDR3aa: CASSLDGGAGETQYF
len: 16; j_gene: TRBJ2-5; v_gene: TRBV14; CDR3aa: CASSQATGWYQRTQYF
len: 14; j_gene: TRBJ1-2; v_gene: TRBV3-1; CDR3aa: CASSRGGRVYGYTF
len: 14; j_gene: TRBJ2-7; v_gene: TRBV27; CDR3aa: CASGEQGRTYEQYF
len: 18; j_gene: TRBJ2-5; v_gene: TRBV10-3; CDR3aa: CAISDDEGVRGREETQYF
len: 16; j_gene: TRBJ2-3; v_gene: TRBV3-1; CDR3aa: CASSRRYFGGADTQYF
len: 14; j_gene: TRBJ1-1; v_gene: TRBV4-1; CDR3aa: CASSQEVANTEAFF
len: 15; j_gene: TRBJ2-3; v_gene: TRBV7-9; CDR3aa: CASSLASGQGDTQFF
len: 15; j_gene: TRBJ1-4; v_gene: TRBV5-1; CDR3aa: CASTQEPGVNEKLFF
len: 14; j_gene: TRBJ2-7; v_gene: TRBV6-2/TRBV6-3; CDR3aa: CASSYVGGPYEQYF
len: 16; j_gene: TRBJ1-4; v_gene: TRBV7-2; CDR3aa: CASSPRARQYNEKLFF
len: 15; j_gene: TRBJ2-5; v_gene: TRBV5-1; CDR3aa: CASSSQGYGQETQYF
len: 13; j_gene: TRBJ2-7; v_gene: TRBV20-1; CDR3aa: CSASGLRFYEQYF
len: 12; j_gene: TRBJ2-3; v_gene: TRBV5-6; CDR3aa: CASSLGRDTQYF
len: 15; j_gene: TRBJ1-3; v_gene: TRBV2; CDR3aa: CASSVISSPVNTIYF
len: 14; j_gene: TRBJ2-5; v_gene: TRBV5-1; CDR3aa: CASSLTDNQETQYF
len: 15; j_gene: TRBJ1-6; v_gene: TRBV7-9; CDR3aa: CASSLDGRTNSPLHF
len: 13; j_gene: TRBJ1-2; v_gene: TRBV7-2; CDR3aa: CASSQGVTSGYTF
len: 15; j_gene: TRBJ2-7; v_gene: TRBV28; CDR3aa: CASTDARDKGYEQYF
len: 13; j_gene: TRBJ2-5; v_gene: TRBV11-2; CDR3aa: CASSLDGKETQYF
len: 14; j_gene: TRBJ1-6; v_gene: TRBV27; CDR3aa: CASSYGQANSPLHF
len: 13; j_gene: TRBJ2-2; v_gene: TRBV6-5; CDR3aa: CASSPRYTGELFF
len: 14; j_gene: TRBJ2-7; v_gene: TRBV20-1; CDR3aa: CSARASTLVNEQYF
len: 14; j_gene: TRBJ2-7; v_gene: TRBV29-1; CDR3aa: CSVTSGAGSYEQYF
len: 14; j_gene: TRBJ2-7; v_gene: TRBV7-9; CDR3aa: CASSPRQSTYEQYF
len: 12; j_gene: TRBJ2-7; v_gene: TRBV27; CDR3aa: CASSSPLWEQYF
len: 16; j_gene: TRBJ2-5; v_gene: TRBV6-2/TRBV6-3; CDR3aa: CASSYSTGGVRETQYF
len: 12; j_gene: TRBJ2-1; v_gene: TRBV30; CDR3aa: CAWSVSYNEQFF
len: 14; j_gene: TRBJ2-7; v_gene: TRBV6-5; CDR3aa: CASSYATAYYEQYF
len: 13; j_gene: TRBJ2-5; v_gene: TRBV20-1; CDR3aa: CSASGSHTQTQYF
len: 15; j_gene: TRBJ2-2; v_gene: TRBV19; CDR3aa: CASSGQGTNTGELFF
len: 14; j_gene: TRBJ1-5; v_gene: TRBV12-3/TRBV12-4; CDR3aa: CASTKVGGNQPQHF
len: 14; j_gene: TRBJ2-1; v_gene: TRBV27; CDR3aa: CASSLWAGNNEQFF
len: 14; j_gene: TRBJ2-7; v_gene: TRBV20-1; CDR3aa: CSASLDSGLREQYF
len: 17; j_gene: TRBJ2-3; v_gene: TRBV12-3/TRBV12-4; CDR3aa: CASSLGSLTAGPDTQYF
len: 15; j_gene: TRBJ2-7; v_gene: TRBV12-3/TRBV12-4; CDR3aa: CASSLEAGGFYEQYF
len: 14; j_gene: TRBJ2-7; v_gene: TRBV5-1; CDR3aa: CASSFRDSISEQYF
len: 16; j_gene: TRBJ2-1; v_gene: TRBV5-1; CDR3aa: CASSSAPTVGDNEQFF